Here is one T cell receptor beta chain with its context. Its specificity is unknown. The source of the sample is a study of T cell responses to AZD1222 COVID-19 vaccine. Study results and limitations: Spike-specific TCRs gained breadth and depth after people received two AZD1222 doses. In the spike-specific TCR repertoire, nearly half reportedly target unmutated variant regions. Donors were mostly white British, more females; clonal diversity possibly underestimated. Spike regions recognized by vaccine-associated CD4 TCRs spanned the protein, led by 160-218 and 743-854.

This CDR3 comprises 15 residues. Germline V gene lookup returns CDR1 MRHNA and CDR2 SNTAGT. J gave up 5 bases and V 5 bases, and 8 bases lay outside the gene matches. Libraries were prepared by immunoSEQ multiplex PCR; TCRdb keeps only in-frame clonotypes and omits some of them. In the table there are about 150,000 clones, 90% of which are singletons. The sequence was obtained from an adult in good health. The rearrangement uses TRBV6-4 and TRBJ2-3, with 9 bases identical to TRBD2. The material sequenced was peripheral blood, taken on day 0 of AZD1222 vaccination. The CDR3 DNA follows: TGTGCCAGCAGTCAGACTAGCGGAGCTGTAGATACGCAGTATTTT. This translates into CASSQTSGAVDTQYF.